This T cell receptor (beta chain) is drawn from a study of blood T cell repertoires in COVID-19. This CDR3 is 15 amino acids long. Germline loops: CDR1 MRHNA, CDR2 SNTAGT. The V segment lost 0 bases and the J segment 6 bases; nucleotides outside the gene matches: 3. How the authors handled the data: Counts of nucleated cells, estimated from reference gene primer amplification, were obtained. The protocol was immunoSEQ multiplex PCR, while the TCRdb copy is restricted to in-frame clones and leaves out a portion. V and J calls and clone size follow that table, whereas D and trimming were derived from the DNA. In the table there are about 180,000 clones, approximately 90% of which are singletons.

This receptor was obtained from a woman aged 70-85 years with COVID-19, enrolled during active disease. What was sequenced was peripheral blood. This chain connects TRBV6-4 to TRBJ1-5; 9 bases line up with TRBD1. CDR3 protein: CASSDSGQGSQPQHF. DNA of the CDR3: TGTGCCAGCAGTGACTCAGGACAGGGGAGTCAGCCCCAGCATTTT.